What follows are 23 T cell receptor beta chains derived from one specimen sequenced in a study of blood T cells in healthy people across ages. The use of a sample-barcoded 5' primer and a J-beta primer mix characterized a second PCR of roughly 7 to 12 cycles. TCRdb called the 5' RACE reads again in MiXCR, with one record for every CDR3 protein. This table has about 930,000 distinct CDR3 sequences, about 27% appearing once. A further study also used this sample, focusing on T cells of mothers and their children.

Source material: blood. These receptors were taken from a woman between 35 and 50 years old in good health.

This clonotype was counted between two and nine times. The J gene is TRBJ1-5, the V gene TRBV6-2 or TRBV6-3; D is uncertain. Between the trimmed V and J ends, which lost 0 bases and 3 bases, there was a span of 9 bases. This CDR3 contains 15 residues. Germline V gene data show CDR1 as MNHEY and CDR2 as SVGEGT. The chain's CDR3 is CASSYSSHDNQPQHF. In DNA, the CDR3 is TGTGCCAGCAGTTACTCGAGCCACGACAATCAGCCCCAGCATTTT.

The V call is TRBV6-5, the J call TRBJ2-5, with 8 bases matching TRBD2. V gave up 6 bases and J gave up 1 base; unmatched junction bases: 4. The CDR3 is 14 residues long. Germline V lookup: CDR1 MNHEY, CDR2 SVGAGI. CDR3 sequence: CASSSGTSQETQYF. In nucleotides, the CDR3 is TGTGCCAGCAGCTCCGGGACTAGCCAAGAGACCCAGTACTTC.

This clonotype occurred many times. The chain combines TRBV29-1 with TRBJ1-2; D is unclear. Germline values: CDR1 SQVTM, CDR2 ANQGSEA. The length of the CDR3 is 14 residues. Trimming left V 0 bases short and J 5 bases short, with 13 bases between. CDR3 amino acids: CSVEDQKGSYGYTF. The CDR3 DNA follows: TGCAGCGTTGAAGATCAGAAGGGTTCTTATGGCTACACCTTC.

CDR3 DNA sequence: TGTGCCAGCAGCAAAGGGGCAGCTAGCAATCAGCCCCAGCATTTT. It encodes CASSKGAASNQPQHF. The rearrangement uses TRBV2 and TRBJ1-5; D possibly corresponds to TRBD1 (5 bases). Germline CDR1 reads SNHLY; CDR2 reads FYNNEI. The CDR3 spans 15 residues. Between the trimmed V and J ends, which lost 6 bases and 0 bases, there was a span of 12 bases.

The V call is TRBV7-2, the J call TRBJ1-2, with TRBD1 identical over 11 bases. Per the germline V gene, CDR1 is SGHTA and CDR2 is FQGNSA. V lost 2 bases to trimming and J lost 8 bases; unmatched junction nucleotides: 7. CDR3 length equals 15 residues. The DNA for the CDR3 is TGTGCCAGCAGCTTAAGGACAGGGGGCGCGGGAGGCTACACCTTC. Protein sequence: CASSLRTGGAGGYTF.

This clonotype was detected only a few times. The chain uses TRBV27 and TRBJ1-5, with 7 bases that match TRBD1. This CDR3 is built from 13 residues. Trimming removed 3 bases from V and 6 bases from J; junction bases left unmatched: 2. From germline, CDR1 is MNHEY and CDR2 SMNVEV (reference sequence). CDR3 loop: CASSLKGAQPQHF. The CDR3 bases are TGTGCCAGCAGTTTGAAGGGGGCTCAGCCCCAGCATTTT.

This clonotype came up many times. This chain connects TRBV7-9 to TRBJ2-1, with 9 bases matching TRBD2. Germline V CDR1 and CDR2: SEHNR, FQNEAQ (reference sequence). The ends lost 5 bases at V and 1 base at J; junction bases unmatched: 18. This CDR3 is built from 20 residues. The CDR3 is CASSPAPHIGGGASYNEQFF. CDR3 sequence (DNA): TGTGCCAGCAGCCCCGCCCCGCATATCGGCGGGGGGGCGTCCTACAATGAGCAGTTCTTC. Complete variable domain (other parts from reference TRBV7-9 and TRBJ2-1): DTGVSQNPRHKITKRGQNVTFRCDPISEHNRLYWYRQTLGQGPEFLTYFQNEAQLEKSRLLSDRFSAERPKGSFSTLEIQRTEQGDSAMYLCASSPAPHIGGGASYNEQFFGPGTRLTVL.

This clonotype was counted ten times or more. V and J are TRBV4-1 and TRBJ2-4; 7 nucleotides align to TRBD1. The length of the CDR3 is 16 residues. V lost 0 bases, J lost 9 bases, and 11 bases stayed unmatched. Germline V CDR1 and CDR2: MGHRA, YSYEKL. Written as DNA, the CDR3 is TGCGCCAGCAGCCAAGATCGGGACAGTTCTCCTGGCATTCAGTACTTC. Residues: CASSQDRDSSPGIQYF.

The chain combines TRBV7-2 with TRBJ2-5; D might be TRBD2 (5 bases). The J call may be in error: the DNA end matches TRBJ2-7 better. CDR3 length: 16 residues. From germline, CDR1 is SGHTA and CDR2 FQGNSA. CDR3 sequence (DNA): TGTGCCAGCAGCGCTAGCCGGATGGCAGCACTTGACGAGCAGTACTTC. Translating it yields CASSASRMAALDEQYF.

With respect to this clonotype: One end of the junction is discordant with germline, which a read error may explain. The CDR3 protein is CRMHRDGGTFSSYEQYF. DNA for the CDR3: TGCCGAATGCACCGGGACGGCGGGACCTTTAGCTCCTACGAGCAGTACTTC. V and J are TRBV9 and TRBJ2-7; weak D call: TRBD2 (6 bases). This CDR3 is built from 17 residues. Germline values: CDR1 SGDLS, CDR2 YYNGEE.

The chain links TRBV14 to TRBJ1-1; 7 positions match TRBD1. The CDR3 is 15 amino acids. Trimming removed 0 bases from V and 4 bases from J; junction bases left unmatched: 5. Germline CDR1 is SGHDN and CDR2 is FVKESK. The CDR3 region is CASSQERGGGTEAFF. The CDR3 nucleotides are TGTGCCAGCAGCCAAGAGAGAGGGGGCGGCACTGAAGCTTTCTTT.

This clonotype has more than one count but fewer than ten. Germline is not matched at one junction end, which may reflect a read error. The rearrangement joins TRBV7-2 to TRBJ1-6; D call uncertain. CDR3 length: 12 residues. Germline CDR1 and CDR2: SGHTA and FQGNSA. CDR3 sequence reads: CANSLISGPLHF. Here the CDR3 DNA reads TGTGCCAACAGCTTAATCAGTGGACCCCTCCACTTT.

This clonotype turned up a few times. The chain employs TRBV28 and TRBJ2-7, with no clear D. V was shortened by 6 bases and J by 7 bases, with 16 bases between the two germline ends. The CDR3 has 13 amino acids. Germline assignment: CDR1 MDHEN and CDR2 SYDVKM. In DNA form, the CDR3 reads TGTGCCAGCAGCACGGTCGGGCTTCGTGAGCAGTACTTC. Translating gives CASSTVGLREQYF.

V usage is TRBV20-1 and J usage is TRBJ1-2, with a possible D match to TRBD1 (5 bases). The germline CDR1 and CDR2 sequences are DFQATT and SNEGSKA (reference sequence). V lost 1 base, J lost 1 base, and 13 bases lay in between. This CDR3 comprises 15 residues. CDR3 protein: CSARGRELFNYGYTF. Here the CDR3 DNA reads TGCAGTGCTAGAGGCAGGGAATTATTTAACTATGGCTACACCTTC.

The genes are TRBV28 and TRBJ1-2, with 8 bases that match TRBD1. The J segment lost 8 bases and the V segment lost 7 bases, leaving 6 bases of the junction unmatched. The V gene's germline CDR1 is MDHEN and CDR2 SYDVKM. This CDR3 spans 12 amino acids. CDR3 sequence (DNA): TGTGCCAGCACACCAGGGGGCGGCGGCTACACCTTC. Amino acid sequence: CASTPGGGGYTF.

In its sample, this clonotype was seen many times. The rearrangement joins TRBV7-2 to TRBJ1-2, with D perhaps matching TRBD1 (6 bases). Trimming cost V 3 bases and J 2 bases, with 13 bases left between them. This CDR3 comprises 15 residues. The germline V gene encodes CDR1 SGHTA and CDR2 FQGNSA. The CDR3 sequence: CASSLGLGANYGYTF. In DNA form, the CDR3 reads TGTGCCAGCAGCTTGGGGCTGGGGGCCAACTATGGCTACACCTTC. The variable domain in full, completed from reference TRBV7-2 and TRBJ1-2, reads GAGVSQSPSNKVTEKGKDVELRCDPISGHTALYWYRQSLGQGLEFLIYFQGNSAPDKSGLPSDRFSAERTGGSVSTLTIQRTQQEDSAVYLCASSLGLGANYGYTFGSGTRLTVV.

This chain uses TRBV9 with TRBJ1-2; D not certain. The CDR3 covers 13 residues. Trimming removed 0 bases from V and 1 base from J, with 4 bases in between. Germline V gene data show CDR1 as SGDLS and CDR2 as YYNGEE. CDR3 coding DNA: TGTGCCAGCAGCGTAGCTGATAACTATGGCTACACCTTC. Amino acid sequence: CASSVADNYGYTF.

As regards this clonotype: A read error is possible here, since a much larger clone lies one base away. The rearrangement links TRBV11-1 to TRBJ2-1, with 12 positions matching TRBD2. The V and J ends lost 5 bases and 10 bases, in that order; junction bases with no gene match: 6. The CDR3 totals 14 residues. In germline, CDR1 is SGHAT, CDR2 FQDESV (reference sequence). The CDR3, as DNA: TGTGCCAGCAGCCGACTAGCGGGGGAATACGAGCAGTTCTTC. Its translation is CASSRLAGEYEQFF.

This chain links TRBV7-2 with TRBJ2-6; no firm D call. The length of the CDR3 is 13 residues. Trimming pared 7 bases from V and 2 bases from J, leaving 6 bases between. Germline V lookup: CDR1 SGHTA, CDR2 FQGNSA. Here the CDR3 DNA reads TGTGCCAGCAAACCTCCTGGGGCCAACGTCCTGACTTTC. The encoded protein is CASKPPGANVLTF.

This clonotype was detected ten times or more. The chain combines TRBV9 with TRBJ2-5; D gene unclear. The CDR3 is made up of 14 amino acids. Trimming cost V 0 bases and J 1 base, with 7 bases left between them. CDR1 is SGDLS and CDR2 is YYNGEE in the germline V gene. The CDR3 here is CASSVDGTQETQYF. CDR3 sequence (DNA): TGTGCCAGCAGCGTAGACGGCACCCAAGAGACCCAGTACTTC.

In its sample, this clonotype was seen a few times. J is TRBJ2-7 and V is TRBV28; no definite D call. Trimming stripped 11 bases from V and 3 bases from J, with 17 bases between. CDR1 is MDHEN and CDR2 is SYDVKM in the germline V gene. This CDR3 region has 13 residues. The CDR3 spells CAGTLRARYEQYF. The CDR3 nucleotides read TGTGCCGGCACCCTTAGGGCCCGCTACGAGCAGTACTTC.

The V call is TRBV7-8, the J call TRBJ2-5; TRBD2 matches 8 bases. CDR1 and CDR2 from the germline V gene are SGHVS and FQNEAQ. The CDR3 totals 15 residues. J gave up 4 bases and V 4 bases, and 8 bases lay outside the gene matches. The CDR3: CASSYETLAGETQYF. The DNA of the CDR3 is TGTGCCAGCAGCTACGAAACGCTAGCGGGAGAGACCCAGTACTTC.

With respect to this clonotype: Compared with germline, one end of the junction differs, possibly owing to a read error. The chain carries TRBV7-2 and TRBJ2-1; no clear D gene. CDR1 is SGHTA and CDR2 is FQGNSA in the germline V gene. The CDR3 totals 15 residues. CDR3 coding DNA: TGTGCCAGCAGCTTAGCAGGGCTCTCCTACAATGAGAAGTTCTTC. Amino acids: CASSLAGLSYNEKFF.